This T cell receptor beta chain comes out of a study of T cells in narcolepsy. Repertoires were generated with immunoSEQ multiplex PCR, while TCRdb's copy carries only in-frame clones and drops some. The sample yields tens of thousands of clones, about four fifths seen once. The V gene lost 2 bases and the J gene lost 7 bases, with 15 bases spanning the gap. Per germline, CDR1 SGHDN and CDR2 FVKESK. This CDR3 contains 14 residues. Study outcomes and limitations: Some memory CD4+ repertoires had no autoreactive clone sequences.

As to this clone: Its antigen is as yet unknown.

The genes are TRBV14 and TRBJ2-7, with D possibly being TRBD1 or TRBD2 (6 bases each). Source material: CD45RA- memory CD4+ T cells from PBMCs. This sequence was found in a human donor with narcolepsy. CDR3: CASSQISIGGEQYF. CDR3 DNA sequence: TGTGCCAGCAGCCAAATTAGCATAGGGGGGGAGCAGTACTTC.